The rows below give T cell receptor beta chains drawn from one sample of a study of human T cells and chemical hapten exposure. TCRdb independently ran MiXCR on the RACE reads; one entry per CDR3 protein. The top ten clones hold 3.3% of a sample with around 71,000 distinct CDR3 sequences, around 9.5% of them seen once. The source material was whole blood, sampled in connection with sensitization to the hapten diphenylcyclopropenone (DPC). The receptors shown here come from a woman aged 40 to 50 with alopecia areata. Some clones in this sample may be carry-over from other donors' samples. CDR3s include the opening cysteine and the closing phenylalanine or tryptophan. The D gene is left open where the match is weak. A clone size is listed for some rows: how often the clone was seen (once, few, many), or a class if it is expanded.

CDR3 protein | CDR3 DNA | J gene | CDR3 length | V gene | clone size | D gene
CASSPVGRVEAFF | TGTGCCAGCAGCCCGGTAGGCCGGGTTGAAGCTTTCTTT | TRBJ1-1 | 13 | TRBV7-7 | few | NA
CASKLRGYNSPLHF | TGTGCCAGCAAATTGCGGGGTTATAATTCACCCCTCCACTTT | TRBJ1-6 | 14 | TRBV2 | many | NA
CASSPINGGGAYEQYF | TGCGCCAGCAGCCCCATAAATGGCGGGGGAGCCTACGAGCAGTACTTC | TRBJ2-7 | 16 | TRBV4-1 | many | TRBD2
CASSAPQGAGNQPQHF | TGTGCCAGCAGTGCCCCCCAGGGGGCTGGCAATCAGCCCCAGCATTTT | TRBJ1-5 | 16 | TRBV6-2/TRBV6-3 | many | TRBD1
CASSLGAATYEQYF | TGTGCCAGCAGCTTAGGGGCAGCCACCTACGAGCAGTACTTC | TRBJ2-7 | 14 | TRBV7-2 | few | NA
CASIQSGAPTNEQFF | TGTGCCAGCATCCAAAGTGGGGCCCCTACCAATGAGCAGTTCTTC | TRBJ2-1 | 15 | TRBV21-1 | NA | NA
CASSLPTDGYTF | TGCGCCAGCAGCTTGCCGACGGATGGCTACACCTTC | TRBJ1-2 | 12 | TRBV5-1 | few | NA
CASSPGLGGTDTQYF | TGTGCCAGCAGTCCTGGACTAGGAGGCACAGATACGCAGTATTTT | TRBJ2-3 | 15 | TRBV6-4 | NA | TRBD2
CASSQDGVRGAKQFF | TGCGCCAGCAGCCAAGATGGGGTTCGCGGGGCCAAGCAGTTCTTC | TRBJ2-1 | 15 | TRBV4-1 | many | NA
CASSLGTSLFTDTQYF | TGTGCCAGCAGCCTGGGGACTTCTTTATTCACAGATACGCAGTATTTT | TRBJ2-3 | 16 | TRBV11-3 | many | NA
CASTLGGRSNQPQHF | TGTGCCAGCACCCTGGGCGGTCGCAGCAATCAGCCCCAGCATTTT | TRBJ1-5 | 15 | TRBV5-5 | few | NA
CASKIQGNYDYGYTF | TGTGCCAGCAAAATACAGGGCAATTACGACTATGGCTACACCTTC | TRBJ1-2 | 15 | TRBV6-5 | NA | NA
CASSPRISSYNEQFF | TGTGCCAGCAGTCCCCGTATAAGCTCCTACAATGAGCAGTTCTTC | TRBJ2-1 | 15 | TRBV11-2 | few | NA
CSATPGGYPGEQYF | TGCAGTGCTACCCCGGGGGGCTACCCCGGTGAGCAGTACTTC | TRBJ2-7 | 14 | TRBV20-1 | NA | NA
CASISGGTDTQYF | TGTGCCAGCATTTCCGGGGGCACAGATACGCAGTATTTT | TRBJ2-3 | 13 | TRBV27 | NA | NA
CASSLSLRGVRVTGELFF | TGTGCCAGCAGCTTATCCCTGCGGGGGGTCCGGGTCACCGGGGAGCTGTTTTTT | TRBJ2-2 | 18 | TRBV11-2 | many | TRBD2
CASTYPGSREQYF | TGTGCCAGCACCTACCCGGGCAGCCGCGAGCAGTACTTC | TRBJ2-7 | 13 | TRBV6-5 | NA | NA
CASSSDRGDNEQFF | TGTGCCAGCTCATCGGACAGGGGAGACAATGAGCAGTTCTTC | TRBJ2-1 | 14 | TRBV18 | many | TRBD1
CASSVGRTEAFF | TGCGCCAGCAGTGTAGGGCGGACTGAAGCTTTCTTT | TRBJ1-1 | 12 | TRBV5-1 | NA | NA
CAMPSAKLFF | TGTGCCATGCCCAGTGCCAAGCTGTTTTTT | TRBJ2-2 | 10 | TRBV7-9 | few | NA
CASSGSYSYEQYF | TGCGCCAGCAGCGGTTCATACTCCTACGAGCAGTACTTC | TRBJ2-7 | 13 | TRBV10-2 | NA | NA
CARSPSSQTSNQPQHF | TGCGCCAGGAGTCCCTCCAGCCAGACTAGCAATCAGCCCCAGCATTTT | TRBJ1-5 | 16 | TRBV4-1 | NA | NA
CSAREPRGLRDTQYF | TGCAGTGCTAGAGAACCCCGGGGTCTTAGGGATACGCAGTATTTT | TRBJ2-3 | 15 | TRBV20-1 | NA | NA
CSVEQGAADTQYF | TGCAGCGTTGAACAGGGGGCAGCAGATACGCAGTATTTT | TRBJ2-3 | 13 | TRBV29-1 | few | TRBD1
CASSLSPGLAGGTHTQYF | TGTGCCAGCAGCTTATCCCCGGGACTAGCGGGGGGCACGCATACGCAGTATTTT | TRBJ2-3 | 18 | TRBV7-2 | few | TRBD2
CASSALLAGLSYNEQFF | TGTGCCAGCAGTGCCCTCCTAGCGGGCCTATCCTACAATGAGCAGTTCTTC | TRBJ2-1 | 17 | TRBV2 | NA | TRBD2
CASSRGSGANTGELFF | TGTGCCAGCAGCCGGGGTAGCGGGGCGAACACCGGGGAGCTGTTTTTT | TRBJ2-2 | 16 | TRBV6-5 | NA | TRBD2
CASSFGDTYTDTQYF | TGTGCCAGCAGTTTTGGGGACACCTACACAGATACGCAGTATTTT | TRBJ2-3 | 15 | TRBV28 | few | NA
CASSHNPGVAYEQYF | TGCGCCAGCAGCCACAACCCGGGGGTGGCCTACGAGCAGTACTTC | TRBJ2-7 | 15 | TRBV4-1 | many | NA
CASSPGHSTDTQYF | TGTGCCAGCTCACCAGGACACAGCACAGATACGCAGTATTTT | TRBJ2-3 | 14 | TRBV18 | many | NA
CASSLEASPREQYF | TGTGCCAGCAGCTTGGAAGCCAGCCCGAGGGAGCAGTACTTC | TRBJ2-7 | 14 | TRBV5-4 | many | NA
CASSLKWGSTDTQYF | TGTGCCAGCAGTTTAAAATGGGGGAGCACAGATACGCAGTATTTT | TRBJ2-3 | 15 | TRBV27 | many | NA
CSVDLPHRDRGHYGYTF | TGCAGCGTTGACCTGCCACACCGGGACAGGGGGCACTATGGCTACACCTTC | TRBJ1-2 | 17 | TRBV29-1 | NA | TRBD1
CASSKNGAGGDEQYF | TGTGCCAGCAGTAAAAACGGGGCAGGGGGCGACGAGCAGTACTTC | TRBJ2-7 | 15 | TRBV12-3/TRBV12-4 | few | TRBD1
CASSPDTAEKLFF | TGTGCCAGCTCACCCGACACTGCTGAAAAACTGTTTTTT | TRBJ1-4 | 13 | TRBV18 | many | NA
CASSQLHPRWTF | TGTGCCAGCAGTCAGTTACACCCCCGATGGACCTTC | TRBJ1-2 | 12 | TRBV2 | many | NA
CASSSRQGRNQPQHF | TGTGCCAGCAGTAGCCGACAGGGCAGGAACCAGCCCCAGCATTTT | TRBJ1-5 | 15 | TRBV27 | NA | TRBD1
CASSPRTANTEAFF | TGTGCCAGCAGCCCCCGGACAGCGAACACTGAAGCTTTCTTT | TRBJ1-1 | 14 | TRBV9 | NA | NA
CASSLFGGNPHIQYF | TGTGCCAGCAGTTTATTCGGCGGGAACCCACACATTCAGTACTTC | TRBJ2-4 | 15 | TRBV27 | many | NA
CASSACGRGRETQYF | TGTGCCAGCAGCGCCTGCGGCAGGGGGAGAGAGACCCAGTACTTC | TRBJ2-5 | 15 | TRBV21-1 | NA | NA
CASSLVGGQSYGYTF | TGTGCCAGCAGCTTGGTCGGGGGACAGAGCTATGGCTACACCTTC | TRBJ1-2 | 15 | TRBV11-2 | NA | TRBD1
CASSWDGRGPTGELFF | TGTGCCAGCAGCTGGGACGGCCGGGGCCCCACCGGGGAGCTGTTTTTT | TRBJ2-2 | 16 | TRBV7-9 | medium-sized | NA
CASSLGDSNQPQHF | TGTGCCAGCAGCCTAGGAGATAGCAATCAGCCCCAGCATTTT | TRBJ1-5 | 14 | TRBV7-3 | few | NA